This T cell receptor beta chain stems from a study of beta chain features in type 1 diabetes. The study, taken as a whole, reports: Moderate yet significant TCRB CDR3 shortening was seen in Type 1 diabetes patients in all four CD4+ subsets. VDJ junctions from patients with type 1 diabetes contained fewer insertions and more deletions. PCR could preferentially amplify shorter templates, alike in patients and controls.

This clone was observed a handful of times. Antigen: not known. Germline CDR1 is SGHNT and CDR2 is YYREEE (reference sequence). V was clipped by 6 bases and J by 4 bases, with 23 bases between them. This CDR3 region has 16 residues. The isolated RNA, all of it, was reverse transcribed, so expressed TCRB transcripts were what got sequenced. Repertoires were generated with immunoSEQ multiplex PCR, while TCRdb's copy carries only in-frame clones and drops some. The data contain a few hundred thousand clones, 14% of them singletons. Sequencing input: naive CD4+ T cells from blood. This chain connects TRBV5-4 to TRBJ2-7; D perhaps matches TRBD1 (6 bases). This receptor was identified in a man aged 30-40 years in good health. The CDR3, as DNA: TGTGCCAGCACCTTAGTTGGACAGCCCAAAGGATACGAGCAGTACGTC. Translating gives CASTLVGQPKGYEQYV.